The 9 T cell receptor beta chains listed next were all sequenced from one sample in a study of blood T cells in healthy people across ages. With a J-beta primer mix and a sample-barcoded 5' primer, a second PCR ran 7 to 11 cycles. TCRdb independently ran MiXCR on the 5' RACE reads; one entry per CDR3 protein. The sample shows 650,000 to 1,000,000 distinct CDR3 sequences, roughly 40% of them seen only once. Source material: blood. The receptors were gathered from a man between 18 and 35 years old in good health.

Ten or more counts support this clonotype. The chain employs TRBV12-3 or TRBV12-4 and TRBJ1-4; D gene ambiguous. Between the trimmed V and J ends, which lost 10 bases and 5 bases, there was a span of 20 bases. The CDR3 runs to 15 residues. In DNA form, the CDR3 reads TGTGCCATCAGAGGGCAGCTGGGATACAATGAAAAACTGTTTTTT. It encodes CAIRGQLGYNEKLFF.

The rearrangement links TRBV19 to TRBJ1-1; TRBD1 aligns across 8 bases. With 3 bases clipped from V and 1 base from J, the junction kept 4 bases outside the gene matches. Germline values: CDR1 LNHDA, CDR2 SQIVND (reference sequence). The CDR3 totals 15 residues. DNA of the CDR3: TGTGCCAGTAGTATGGGGACAGGTAGGAACACTGAAGCTTTCTTT. It specifies CASSMGTGRNTEAFF.

The chain employs TRBV4-2 and TRBJ2-3; D possibly matches TRBD1 or TRBD2 (5 bases each). The CDR3 spans 17 residues. Germline V lookup: CDR1 LGHNA, CDR2 YNFKEQ. V lost 1 base and J lost 4, with 18 bases in between. Written as DNA, the CDR3 is TGTGCCAGCAGCCAAGCATTTGAAGCCCGGGGCGCAGATACGCAGTATTTT. This encodes CASSQAFEARGADTQYF.

This chain connects TRBV7-2 to TRBJ2-2; D possibly corresponds to TRBD1 (6 bases). Per germline, CDR1 SGHTA and CDR2 FQGNSA. The CDR3 is made up of 16 amino acids. Trimming left V 6 bases short and J 1 base short, with 15 bases between. Here the CDR3 DNA reads TGTGCCAGCAGTTTACCCAGGGGTTGGAACACCGGGGAGCTGTTTTTT. Its translation: CASSLPRGWNTGELFF.

This clonotype was detected once. The chain recombines TRBV4-3 with TRBJ2-1, with a tentative D call TRBD2 (5 bases). CDR1 is LGHNA and CDR2 is YSLEER in the germline V gene. CDR3 size: 14 residues. V dropped 4 bases and J dropped 8 bases, with 15 bases sitting between them. This CDR3 is CASSPPLGPDEQFF. CDR3 coding DNA: TGCGCCAGCAGCCCACCACTAGGTCCGGATGAGCAGTTCTTC.

The gene calls are TRBV27 and TRBJ1-4, with a tentative D call TRBD1 (6 bases). Germline loops: CDR1 MNHEY, CDR2 SMNVEV (reference sequence). The CDR3 runs 15 residues. Deletions cut 5 bases from V and 3 bases from J, with 13 bases between. The chain's CDR3 is CASSPGQHSNEKLFF. The CDR3 DNA sequence: TGTGCCAGCAGTCCCGGACAGCACTCTAATGAAAAACTGTTTTTT.

This clonotype was observed at least ten times. V gene TRBV6-2 or TRBV6-3 combines with J gene TRBJ2-3, with TRBD2 matching 8 bases. The CDR3 runs to 17 residues. The germline CDR1 and CDR2 sequences are MNHEY and SVGEGT. Trimming took 5 bases from V and 3 from J; bases not matched to a gene: 13. The CDR3 region is CASSVSSLAEGTDTQYF. In nucleotides, the CDR3 is TGTGCCAGCAGTGTTTCCTCACTAGCGGAGGGAACAGATACGCAGTATTTT.

The rearrangement links TRBV18 to TRBJ2-5; D is possibly TRBD2 (5 bases). Germline-derived CDR1 and CDR2 are KGHSH and LQKENI. V lost 4 bases and J 11 bases, leaving 11 bases between the germline ends. The CDR3 runs 11 residues. The CDR3 DNA reads as TGTGCCAGCTCACGTCGGGGAGAGCAGTACTTC. It translates to CASSRRGEQYF. Complete variable domain (other parts from reference TRBV18 and TRBJ2-5): NAGVMQNPRHLVRRRGQEARLRCSPMKGHSHVYWYRQLPEEGLKFMVYLQKENIIDESGMPKERFSAEFPKEGPSILRIQQVVRGDSAAYFCASSRRGEQYFGPGTRLLVL.

This clonotype appeared a single time. At one of its ends the junction is not consistent with the germline gene, which may arise from a read error. The chain combines TRBV7-2 with TRBJ2-3, with D possibly being TRBD1 or TRBD2 (7 bases each). Germline V gene data show CDR1 as SGHTA and CDR2 as FQGNSA. This CDR3 has 15 amino acids. CDR3 in DNA: TGTGCCGGCAGTCAGGCCCTCAGCGGGACAGATGCGCAGTATTTT. Its protein product is CAGSQALSGTDAQYF. The full variable domain, with the rest looked up from reference TRBV7-2 and TRBJ2-3, is GAGVSQSPSNKVTEKGKDVELRCDPISGHTALYWYRQSLGQGLEFLIYFQGNSAPDKSGLPSDRFSAERTGGSVSTLTIQRTQQEDSAVYLCAGSQALSGTDAQYFGPGTRLTVL.